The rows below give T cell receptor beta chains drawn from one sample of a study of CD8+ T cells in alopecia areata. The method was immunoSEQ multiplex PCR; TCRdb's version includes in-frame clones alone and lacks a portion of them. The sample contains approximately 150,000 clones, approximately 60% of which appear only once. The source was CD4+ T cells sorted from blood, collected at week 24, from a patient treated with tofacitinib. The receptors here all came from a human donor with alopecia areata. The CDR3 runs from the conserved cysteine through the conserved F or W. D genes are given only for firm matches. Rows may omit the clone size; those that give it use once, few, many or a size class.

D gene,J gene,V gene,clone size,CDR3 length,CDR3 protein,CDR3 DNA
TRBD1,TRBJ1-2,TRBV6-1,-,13,CASSPGTGNGYTF,TGTGCCAGCAGCCCCGGGACAGGGAATGGCTACACCTTC
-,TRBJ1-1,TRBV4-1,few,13,CASSQGALTVAFF,TGCGCCAGCAGCCAAGGGGCCCTCACGGTAGCTTTCTTT
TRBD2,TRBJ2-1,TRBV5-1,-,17,CASSSFGRTSSYNEQFF,TGCGCCAGCAGCTCCTTTGGGAGGACTAGCTCCTACAATGAGCAGTTCTTC
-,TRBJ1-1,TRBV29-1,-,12,CSVEEGGAEAFF,TGCAGCGTTGAAGAGGGGGGAGCTGAAGCTTTCTTT
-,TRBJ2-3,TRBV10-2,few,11,CASSLTDTQYF,TGCGCCAGCAGTCTCACAGATACGCAGTATTTT
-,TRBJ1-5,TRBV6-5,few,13,CASSYEFRAAQHF,TGTGCCAGCAGTTACGAATTCAGAGCGGCCCAGCATTTT
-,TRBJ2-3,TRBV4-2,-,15,CASSQPGGDSDTQYF,TGTGCCAGCAGCCAGCCGGGGGGCGACTCCGATACGCAGTATTTT
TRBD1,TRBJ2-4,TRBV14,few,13,CASSQIGGFIQYF,TGTGCCAGCAGCCAAATAGGGGGCTTCATTCAGTACTTC
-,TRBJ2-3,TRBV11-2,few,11,CASSPRDTQYF,TGTGCCAGCAGCCCCCGAGATACGCAGTATTTT
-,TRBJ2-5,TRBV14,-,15,CASSQEVGRQETQYF,TGTGCCAGCAGCCAAGAAGTAGGGCGACAAGAGACCCAGTACTTC
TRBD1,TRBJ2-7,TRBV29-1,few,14,CSVSPGQVLYEQYF,TGCAGCGTATCTCCGGGACAGGTACTTTACGAGCAGTACTTC
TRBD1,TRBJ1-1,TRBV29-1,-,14,CSVENRGHSTEAFF,TGCAGCGTTGAAAACAGGGGGCACAGCACTGAAGCTTTCTTT
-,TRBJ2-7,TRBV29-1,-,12,CSVRDNSYEQYF,TGCAGCGTTAGGGACAACTCCTACGAGCAGTACTTC
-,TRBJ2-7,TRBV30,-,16,CAWSVGFPNPTYEQYF,TGTGCCTGGAGTGTAGGTTTTCCCAACCCCACCTACGAGCAGTACTTC
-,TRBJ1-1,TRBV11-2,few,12,CASSYDGWMTFF,TGTGCCAGCAGCTACGACGGCTGGATGACTTTCTTT
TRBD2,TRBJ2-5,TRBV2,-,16,CASSEDSGGARETQYF,TGTGCCAGCAGTGAAGATAGCGGGGGGGCCCGGGAGACCCAGTACTTC
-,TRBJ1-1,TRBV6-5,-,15,CASSYQTGMNTEAFF,TGTGCCAGCAGTTACCAGACGGGGATGAACACTGAAGCTTTCTTT
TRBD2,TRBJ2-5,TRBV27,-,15,CASSFKRGVQETQYF,TGTGCCAGCAGTTTTAAGCGGGGGGTCCAAGAGACCCAGTACTTC
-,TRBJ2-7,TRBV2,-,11,CASSPTREQYF,TGTGCCAGCAGCCCCACACGCGAGCAGTACTTC
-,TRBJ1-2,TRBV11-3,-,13,CASSFDGIGGYTF,TGTGCCAGCAGCTTTGATGGGATCGGAGGCTACACCTTC
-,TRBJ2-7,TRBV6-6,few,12,CASSYFSYEQYF,TGTGCCAGCAGTTATTTCAGCTACGAGCAGTACTTC
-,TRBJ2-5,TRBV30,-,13,CAWSVNAGETQYF,TGTGCCTGGAGTGTAAATGCGGGGGAGACCCAGTACTTC
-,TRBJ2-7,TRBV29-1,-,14,CSVGMRGSMNEQYF,TGCAGCGTTGGAATGAGGGGATCGATGAACGAGCAGTACTTC
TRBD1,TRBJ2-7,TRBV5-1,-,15,CASSLAAGGSGEQYF,TGCGCCAGCAGCTTGGCCGCAGGGGGCAGCGGCGAGCAGTACTTC
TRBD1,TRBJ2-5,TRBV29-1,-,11,CSDRGLETQYF,TGCAGCGACAGGGGGCTAGAGACCCAGTACTTC
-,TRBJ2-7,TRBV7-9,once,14,CASSLEGRGSEQYF,TGTGCCAGCAGCTTAGAGGGCAGGGGATCCGAGCAGTACTTC
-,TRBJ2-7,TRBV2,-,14,CATSGGTGPYEQYF,TGTGCCACCTCGGGAGGGACAGGTCCCTACGAGCAGTACTTC
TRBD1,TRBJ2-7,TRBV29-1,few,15,CSEQHTGDQDYEQYF,TGCAGCGAACAACATACAGGGGACCAAGACTACGAGCAGTACTTC
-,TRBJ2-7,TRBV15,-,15,CATSRDRRGPYEQYF,TGTGCCACCAGCAGAGATCGGAGAGGGCCCTACGAGCAGTACTTC
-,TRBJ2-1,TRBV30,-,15,CAWSVGGGLTNEQFF,TGTGCCTGGAGTGTAGGTGGGGGACTTACCAATGAGCAGTTCTTC
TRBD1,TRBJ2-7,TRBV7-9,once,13,CASSLGTGGQQYF,TGTGCCAGCAGCTTAGGGACAGGGGGCCAGCAGTACTTC